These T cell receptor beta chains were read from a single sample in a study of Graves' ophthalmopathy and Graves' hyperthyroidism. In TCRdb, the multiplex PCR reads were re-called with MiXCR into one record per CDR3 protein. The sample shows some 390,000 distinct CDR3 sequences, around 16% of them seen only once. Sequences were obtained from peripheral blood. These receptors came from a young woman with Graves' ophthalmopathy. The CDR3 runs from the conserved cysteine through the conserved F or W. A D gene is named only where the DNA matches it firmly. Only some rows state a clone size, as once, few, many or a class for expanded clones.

CDR3aa: CASSWQGFQETQYF
CDR3nt: TGCGCCAGCAGCTGGCAGGGATTCCAAGAGACCCAGTACTTC
j_gene: TRBJ2-5
v_gene: TRBV5-1
abundance: .
d_gene: .

CDR3aa: CATSPVGSHPDVNTEAFF
CDR3nt: TGTGCCACCAGCCCCGTAGGCAGTCACCCCGACGTTAACACTGAAGCTTTCTTT
j_gene: TRBJ1-1
v_gene: TRBV15
abundance: many
d_gene: .

CDR3aa: CASSGDNNYGYTF
CDR3nt: TGTGCCAGCAGTGGTGACAATAACTATGGCTACACCTTC
j_gene: TRBJ1-2
v_gene: TRBV6-1
abundance: many
d_gene: .

CDR3aa: CASSLGAAGGRETQYF
CDR3nt: TGTGCCAGCAGCTTAGGTGCGGCGGGGGGCCGGGAGACCCAGTACTTC
j_gene: TRBJ2-5
v_gene: TRBV7-2
abundance: .
d_gene: TRBD2

CDR3aa: CATPRAVTGELFF
CDR3nt: TGCGCCACCCCCCGGGCTGTCACCGGGGAGCTGTTTTTT
j_gene: TRBJ2-2
v_gene: TRBV5-1
abundance: many
d_gene: .

CDR3aa: CASSTGDVYGYTF
CDR3nt: TGTGCCAGCAGTACAGGGGACGTCTATGGCTACACCTTC
j_gene: TRBJ1-2
v_gene: TRBV12-3/TRBV12-4
abundance: many
d_gene: TRBD1

CDR3aa: CASSLMGGVRNTEAFF
CDR3nt: TGTGCCAGCAGTTTAATGGGGGGGGTTAGGAACACTGAAGCTTTCTTT
j_gene: TRBJ1-1
v_gene: TRBV27
abundance: .
d_gene: .

CDR3aa: CASSQEAGGLGYEQYF
CDR3nt: TGCGCCAGCAGCCAAGAAGCTGGGGGTTTAGGCTACGAGCAGTACTTC
j_gene: TRBJ2-7
v_gene: TRBV19
abundance: .
d_gene: .

CDR3aa: CASSYDPGGTSPLHF
CDR3nt: TGTGCCAGCAGTTACGATCCAGGGGGCACTTCACCCCTCCACTTT
j_gene: TRBJ1-6
v_gene: TRBV6-5
abundance: many
d_gene: TRBD1

CDR3aa: CASSDPDSAPLHF
CDR3nt: TGTGCCAGCAGTGACCCGGATTCAGCACCCCTCCACTTT
j_gene: TRBJ1-6
v_gene: TRBV6-1
abundance: many
d_gene: .

CDR3aa: CASSLAGRSSEQYF
CDR3nt: TGTGCCAGCAGCTTAGCGGGACGGAGCAGCGAGCAGTACTTC
j_gene: TRBJ2-7
v_gene: TRBV7-2
abundance: .
d_gene: .

CDR3aa: CATSPGKGETQYF
CDR3nt: TGTGCCACCAGCCCTGGAAAGGGAGAGACCCAGTACTTC
j_gene: TRBJ2-5
v_gene: TRBV15
abundance: many
d_gene: .

CDR3aa: CASSYGTPGSGNTIYF
CDR3nt: TGTGCCAGCAGTTACGGGACTCCTGGCTCTGGAAACACCATATATTTT
j_gene: TRBJ1-3
v_gene: TRBV6-5
abundance: many
d_gene: .